This section outlines one TCR beta chain sequence together with its context. Its antigen is not identified. The data derive from a study of beta chain features in type 1 diabetes. Overall study findings and caveats: Since sequencing was performed on cDNA, cells with high TCR expression could be over-represented. Unsettled here was the matter of whether HLA type influences TCRB rearrangement. There was a moderate but significant shortening of TCRB CDR3s in all four CD4+ subsets of Type 1 diabetes patients.

J gave up 7 bases and V 0 bases, and 7 bases lay outside the gene matches. CDR1 is SQVTM, CDR2 ANQGSEA, per germline. This CDR3 contains 14 residues. Purities over 98% were achieved in all sorted populations. Expressed TCRB transcripts were sequenced after all isolated RNA was converted to cDNA. Assay: immunoSEQ multiplex PCR; the TCRdb copy retains only in-frame clones and omits some. The table lists hundreds of thousands of clones, about an eighth of them singletons. The sequenced material came from naive CD4+ T cells from blood. The receptor's source is a man younger than 30 with type 1 diabetes. The chain carries TRBV29-1 and TRBJ1-2; 8 positions match TRBD1. The CDR3 DNA reads as TGCAGCGTTGAAGATCTCCGACAGGGGATTGGCTACACCTTC. Encoded protein: CSVEDLRQGIGYTF.